The 24 T cell receptor beta chains below were found in one sample sequenced in a study of blood T cell repertoires in COVID-19. Assay: immunoSEQ multiplex PCR; the TCRdb copy retains only in-frame clones and omits some. The data contain about 360,000 clones, around 86% of them singletons. The sample was peripheral blood. These receptors were collected from a human donor in a cohort sampled during active COVID-19.

The J gene is TRBJ1-5, the V gene TRBV7-9, with 7 bases that match TRBD1. The CDR3 extends over 15 amino acids. Germline CDR1 SEHNR, CDR2 FQNEAQ (reference sequence). V lost 5 bases and J lost 0; bases outside the gene matches: 4. The DNA of the CDR3 is TGTGCCAGCAGCCCCGGACAGGATAGCAATCAGCCCCAGCATTTT. Translated, it gives CASSPGQDSNQPQHF.

This chain joins TRBV5-1 and TRBJ2-2; 8 bases line up with TRBD1. In germline, CDR1 is SGHRS, CDR2 YFSETQ. Trimming cost V 4 bases and J 3 bases; bases outside gene matches: 5. The CDR3 has 15 residues. CDR3: CASSGDRGYTGELFF. For the CDR3, the DNA is TGCGCCAGCAGCGGCGACAGGGGATACACCGGGGAGCTGTTTTTT. Combining the CDR3 with reference TRBV5-1 and TRBJ2-2 gives the whole variable domain KAGVTQTPRYLIKTRGQQVTLSCSPISGHRSVSWYQQTPGQGLQFLFEYFSETQRNKGNFPGRFSGRQFSNSRSEMNVSTLELGDSALYLCASSGDRGYTGELFFGEGSRLTVL.

The chain employs TRBV5-1 and TRBJ1-1, with 7 bases lining up with TRBD1. Per the germline V gene, CDR1 is SGHRS and CDR2 is YFSETQ. Germline trimming cut 4 bases from V and 1 base from J; bases unmatched to any gene: 4. This CDR3 comprises 14 residues. The CDR3, as DNA: TGCGCCAGCAGCACGGGACAGCCGAACACTGAAGCTTTCTTT. Its protein is CASSTGQPNTEAFF.

The rearrangement uses TRBV2 and TRBJ1-5, with TRBD1 identical over 10 bases. V trimming: 7 bases; J trimming: 4 bases; junction bases outside the gene matches: 10. From germline, CDR1 is SNHLY and CDR2 FYNNEI. The CDR3 extends over 16 amino acids. The CDR3 sequence is CASTLTGGTGNQPQHF. The CDR3 region has the DNA TGTGCCAGCACGTTGACAGGGGGCACGGGGAATCAGCCCCAGCATTTT.

A single count supports this clone. The rearrangement joins TRBV2 to TRBJ2-7; no clear D gene. The V gene's germline CDR1 is SNHLY and CDR2 FYNNEI. The V and J ends lost 3 bases and 2 bases respectively, with 11 bases between them. The CDR3 is 14 amino acids. The CDR3 protein is CASSDFVPPYEQYF. CDR3 coding DNA: TGTGCCAGCAGTGATTTTGTCCCTCCCTACGAGCAGTACTTC.

The gene calls are TRBV5-4 and TRBJ1-2, with D possibly TRBD1 on 6 matching bases. Trimming shortened V by 5 bases and J by 2 bases, and 10 bases separated the two germline ends. This CDR3 has 13 residues. Germline V lookup: CDR1 SGHNT, CDR2 YYREEE (reference sequence). The CDR3 coding sequence is TGTGCCAGCAGTTTTGACAGGAACTATGGCTACACCTTC. Translating gives CASSFDRNYGYTF.

In this sample, this clone turned up once. The rearrangement uses TRBV6-1 and TRBJ2-3; TRBD1 might be the D (5 bases). This CDR3 comprises 16 residues. Deletions cut 2 bases from V and 0 bases from J, with 12 bases between. Germline V lookup: CDR1 MNHNS, CDR2 SASEGT. CDR3 sequence reads: CASSEPHRPSTDTQYF. CDR3 nucleotide sequence: TGTGCCAGCAGTGAACCTCACAGGCCCAGCACAGATACGCAGTATTTT.

This clone was observed a few times. This chain connects TRBV4-1 to TRBJ1-2; D is perhaps TRBD1 (6 bases). V was shortened by 0 bases and J by 5 bases, with 22 bases between the two germline ends. This CDR3 is 18 amino acids long. Germline lookup yields CDR1 MGHRA and CDR2 YSYEKL. CDR3 nucleotide sequence: TGCGCCAGCAGCCAAGATTCCGCCGTGAGCGCAGGGGCGTATGGCTACACCTTC. It specifies CASSQDSAVSAGAYGYTF.

The J gene is TRBJ2-1, the V gene TRBV24-1; tentative D call: TRBD1 (6 bases). The CDR3 extends over 16 amino acids. Trimming took 3 bases from V and 7 from J, leaving 18 bases between them. Per germline, CDR1 KGHDR and CDR2 SFDVKD. This CDR3 is CATSDQGSGRGNEQFF. DNA for the CDR3: TGTGCCACCAGTGATCAGGGGTCAGGGAGAGGGAATGAGCAGTTCTTC.

This chain uses TRBV19 with TRBJ1-2; TRBD1 agrees at 7 bases. With V trimmed by 3 bases and J by 4 bases, 8 bases remained unmatched. The CDR3 runs to 15 residues. Germline CDR1 and CDR2: LNHDA and SQIVND (reference sequence). Here the CDR3 DNA reads TGTGCCAGTAGTATTTCGGGGACAGAGTTCTATGGCTACACCTTC. Translation: CASSISGTEFYGYTF.

The chain carries TRBV19 and TRBJ1-6; D perhaps matches TRBD1 (6 bases). Germline CDR1 is LNHDA and CDR2 is SQIVND (reference sequence). The CDR3 loop spans 15 amino acids. Deletions cut 7 bases from V and 6 bases from J, with 16 bases between. The CDR3 DNA reads as TGTGCCAGTACCCAGGGGACCAAAGCTAATTCACCCCTCCACTTT. Translating it yields CASTQGTKANSPLHF. Supplemented by reference TRBV19 and TRBJ1-6, the full variable domain reads DGGITQSPKYLFRKEGQNVTLSCEQNLNHDAMYWYRQDPGQGLRLIYYSQIVNDFQKGDIAEGYSVSREKKESFPLTVTSAQKNPTAFYLCASTQGTKANSPLHFGNGTRLTVT.

The chain carries TRBV5-1 and TRBJ2-3; 7 bases match TRBD1. Per germline, CDR1 SGHRS and CDR2 YFSETQ. The CDR3 sequence is 16 residues long. V lost 4 bases, J lost 4 bases, and 12 bases stayed unmatched. The DNA of the CDR3 is TGCGCCAGCAGCCCGAACCGTGGGCAGGGGGCAGATACGCAGTATTTT. It is translated as CASSPNRGQGADTQYF.

There are many counts of this clone. The chain carries TRBV30 and TRBJ2-1; D may be TRBD2 (5 bases). V shed 1 base and J shed 4 bases, with 11 bases lying between them. This CDR3 is 14 amino acids long. CDR1 and CDR2 from the germline V gene are GTSNPN and SVGIG (reference sequence). The CDR3 reads CAWSGGVGYNEQFF. The CDR3 coding sequence is TGTGCCTGGAGTGGGGGAGTGGGTTACAATGAGCAGTTCTTC.

The chain is built from TRBV18 and TRBJ2-1; 11 bases map to TRBD1. In germline, CDR1 is KGHSH, CDR2 LQKENI. This CDR3 has 16 amino acids. V was clipped by 4 bases and J by 4 bases; unmatched bases: 6. The CDR3: CASSHPGTGGYNEQFF. CDR3 DNA sequence: TGTGCCAGCTCACACCCAGGGACAGGGGGATACAATGAGCAGTTCTTC.

The chain recombines TRBV7-9 with TRBJ2-7, with 9 bases lining up with TRBD2. Germline V gene data show CDR1 as SEHNR and CDR2 as FQNEAQ (reference sequence). After removal of 2 bases from V and 5 bases from J, the junction contained 7 bases not matched to a gene. This CDR3 has 15 amino acids. The CDR3 here is CASSLWASGIDEQYF. The CDR3 DNA sequence: TGTGCCAGCAGCTTATGGGCTAGCGGGATCGACGAGCAGTACTTC.

V usage is TRBV9 and J usage is TRBJ2-1; TRBD1 is a possible D gene (6 bases). V was cut by 4 bases and J by 9 bases, with 23 bases left in between. The germline V gene has CDR1 SGDLS and CDR2 YYNGEE. CDR3 length: 16 residues. As DNA, the CDR3 is TGTGCCAGCAGCTTAGACGGTGGGGCTGGGGGCTCTGAGCAGTTCTTC. Protein sequence: CASSLDGGAGGSEQFF. The full variable domain, with the rest looked up from reference TRBV9 and TRBJ2-1, is DSGVTQTPKHLITATGQRVTLRCSPRSGDLSVYWYQQSLDQGLQFLIQYYNGEERAKGNILERFSAQQFPDLHSELNLSSLELGDSALYFCASSLDGGAGGSEQFFGPGTRLTVL.

The V gene is TRBV27, the J gene TRBJ1-6, with a weak D call TRBD1 (6 bases). The V end was cut by 7 bases, the J end by 9 bases, with 16 bases between. In germline, CDR1 is MNHEY, CDR2 SMNVEV (reference sequence). CDR3 size: 14 residues. This CDR3 is CASTFGTIGSPLHF. The DNA of the CDR3 is TGTGCCAGCACCTTCGGGACAATTGGTTCACCCCTCCACTTT.

The chain joins TRBV5-6 to TRBJ2-7, with D possibly TRBD2 on 7 matching bases. V was pared by 4 bases and J by 6 bases, with 14 bases between. This CDR3 has 13 amino acids. Germline-derived CDR1 and CDR2 are SGHDT and YYEEEE. As DNA, the CDR3 is TGTGCCAGCAGCGGGGGGGGCACCGCCGAGCAGTACTTC. Amino acids: CASSGGGTAEQYF.

On this clone itself: The sample carries other DNA sequences with the same CDR3. The chain is built from TRBV28 and TRBJ2-7; D unresolved. The CDR3 consists of 12 residues. The V gene's germline CDR1 is MDHEN and CDR2 SYDVKM. V gave up 2 bases and J gave up 3 bases, with 5 bases separating them. CDR3 in amino acids: CASSLRGYEQYF. Here the CDR3 DNA reads TGTGCCAGCAGTTTACGAGGCTACGAGCAGTACTTC.

The chain couples TRBV2 to TRBJ1-5, with D possibly TRBD1 on 6 matching bases. CDR3 size: 15 residues. Germline CDR1 reads SNHLY; CDR2 reads FYNNEI. The V gene lost 6 bases and the J gene lost 1 base, with 13 bases spanning the gap. CDR3 loop: CASSSVRGSNQPQHF. Written as DNA, the CDR3 is TGTGCCAGCAGCTCCGTCAGGGGAAGCAATCAGCCCCAGCATTTT.

The chain carries TRBV5-1 and TRBJ2-7, with a possible D match to TRBD2 (6 bases). Germline V CDR1 and CDR2: SGHRS, YFSETQ. This CDR3 region has 17 residues. Trimming shortened V by 0 bases and J by 2 bases, and 18 bases separated the two germline ends. The CDR3 sequence is CASSLGGNGGDPYEQYF. The CDR3 DNA sequence: TGCGCCAGCAGCTTGGGAGGTAATGGCGGGGATCCCTACGAGCAGTACTTC.

The chain has TRBV5-1 and TRBJ2-7; 10 positions match TRBD1. V shed 4 bases, J shed 4 bases, and the junction held 8 bases outside the gene matches. This CDR3 is 15 amino acids long. CDR1 is SGHRS and CDR2 is YFSETQ in the germline V gene. The CDR3 region has the DNA TGCGCCAGCAGCCTAGGGACAGGGGAGAGGTACGAGCAGTACTTC. Its translation: CASSLGTGERYEQYF. Drawing the rest from reference TRBV5-1 and TRBJ2-7, the complete variable domain is KAGVTQTPRYLIKTRGQQVTLSCSPISGHRSVSWYQQTPGQGLQFLFEYFSETQRNKGNFPGRFSGRQFSNSRSEMNVSTLELGDSALYLCASSLGTGERYEQYFGPGTRLTVT.

The rearrangement uses TRBV19 and TRBJ2-3; 9 nucleotides agree with TRBD2. There are 15 residues in the CDR3. CDR1 and CDR2 (germline): LNHDA, SQIVND (reference sequence). Trimming removed 4 bases from V and 2 bases from J; junction bases left unmatched: 4. CDR3 DNA sequence: TGTGCCAGTAGTACCCTGGGACTAGCCACAGATACGCAGTATTTT. It encodes CASSTLGLATDTQYF.

Written as DNA, the CDR3 is TGTGCCAGCAGCCCCGGCCTAGCGGGAAACACCGGGGAGCTGTTTTTT. Translated, it gives CASSPGLAGNTGELFF. The gene calls are TRBV7-3 and TRBJ2-2; 9 bases map to TRBD2. This CDR3 is 16 amino acids long. V trimming: 5 bases; J trimming: 2 bases; junction bases outside the gene matches: 6. In germline, CDR1 is SGHTA, CDR2 FQGTGA. Full variable domain (outside the CDR3, taken from reference TRBV7-3 and TRBJ2-2): GAGVSQTPSNKVTEKGKYVELRCDPISGHTALYWYRQSLGQGPEFLIYFQGTGAADDSGLPNDRFFAVRPEGSVSTLKIQRTERGDSAVYLCASSPGLAGNTGELFFGEGSRLTVL.